This entry lists 20 T cell receptor beta chains sequenced from one sample in a study of shared clonotypes between healthy human individuals. Sequencing was performed with immunoSEQ multiplex PCR; in TCRdb, only in-frame clones are kept and a portion is missing. Of about 680,000 clones listed, roughly 94% are singletons. CD8 cells regarded as naive lacked CD45RO, were positively chosen for CCR7, and omitted terminally differentiated effector memory CD45RA+ cells. The sample comprised naive CD8+ T cells sorted from blood. Every receptor here comes from a man under 40 in good health.

The gene calls are TRBV6-1 and TRBJ2-5; no clear D gene. Germline CDR1 is MNHNS and CDR2 is SASEGT. V shed 3 bases and J shed 7 bases, with 27 bases lying between them. This CDR3 region has 18 residues. CDR3 loop: CASSDKPVAGPASGTQYF. Here the CDR3 DNA reads TGTGCCAGCAGTGATAAGCCTGTGGCAGGTCCGGCTTCGGGGACCCAGTACTTC.

The CDR3 here is CASSSETLAGVYYNEQFF. CDR3 nucleotides: TGTGCCAGCAGCTCCGAGACCCTAGCGGGAGTATACTACAATGAGCAGTTCTTC. V usage is TRBV11-2 and J usage is TRBJ2-1, with 10 bases fitting TRBD2. The CDR3 contains 18 residues. Germline CDR1 reads SGHAT; CDR2 reads FQNNGV. The ends lost 4 bases at V and 3 bases at J; junction bases unmatched: 12.

The chain joins TRBV7-9 to TRBJ1-2; D gene ambiguous. Germline V gene sequence: CDR1 SEHNR, CDR2 FQNEAQ (reference sequence). The CDR3 loop spans 17 amino acids. V lost 3 bases, J lost 4 bases, and 21 bases lay in between. CDR3 sequence (DNA): TGTGCCAGCAGCTTCGGACTCCTTGTCGGCGGGAGCTATGGCTACACCTTC. This encodes CASSFGLLVGGSYGYTF.

This chain joins TRBV7-9 and TRBJ2-1, with TRBD2 matching over 8 bases. V shed 3 bases, J shed 3 bases, and the junction held 1 base outside the gene matches. The CDR3 length is 14 residues. CDR1 SEHNR and CDR2 FQNEAQ come from the germline V gene (reference sequence). The CDR3 loop is CASSFSGNYNEQFF. CDR3 DNA: TGTGCCAGCAGCTTTAGCGGGAACTACAATGAGCAGTTCTTC.

The CDR3: CASSLPGANVLTF. DNA for the CDR3: TGTGCCAGCAGCTTGCCTGGGGCCAACGTCCTGACTTTC. The gene calls are TRBV7-8 and TRBJ2-6; D uncertain. Between the trimmed V and J ends, which lost 3 bases and 2 bases, there was a span of 2 bases. Germline V lookup: CDR1 SGHVS, CDR2 FQNEAQ. This CDR3 region has 13 residues.

The genes are TRBV18 and TRBJ2-1; TRBD2 matches at 15 bases. The CDR3 is 22 amino acids. V gave up 0 bases and J gave up 4 bases; unmatched junction bases: 16. The germline V gene has CDR1 KGHSH and CDR2 LQKENI. CDR3 protein: CASSPPVVARTSGREPYNEQFF. CDR3 sequence (DNA): TGTGCCAGCTCACCACCAGTTGTTGCTCGGACTAGCGGGAGGGAGCCTTACAATGAGCAGTTCTTC. Based on the CDR3 plus reference TRBV18 and TRBJ2-1, the full variable domain is NAGVMQNPRHLVRRRGQEARLRCSPMKGHSHVYWYRQLPEEGLKFMVYLQKENIIDESGMPKERFSAEFPKEGPSILRIQQVVRGDSAAYFCASSPPVVARTSGREPYNEQFFGPGTRLTVL.

The chain couples TRBV2 to TRBJ1-1, with D possibly matching TRBD1 (5 bases). Germline lookup yields CDR1 SNHLY and CDR2 FYNNEI. This CDR3 has 16 residues. V lost 11 bases and J lost 2, with 24 bases in between. This CDR3 reads CAGRRSTGWGNTEAFF. DNA of the CDR3: TGTGCCGGACGGAGATCTACAGGCTGGGGTAACACTGAAGCTTTCTTT.

The rearrangement links TRBV28 to TRBJ2-5, with 10 positions matching TRBD2. The CDR3 is made up of 16 amino acids. Trimming took 5 bases from V and 5 from J; bases not matched to a gene: 11. Per the germline V gene, CDR1 is MDHEN and CDR2 is SYDVKM. The CDR3 nucleotides read TGTGCCAGCAGTCCTGGACTAGCGGCCGCGGCGGAGACCCAGTACTTC. Amino acid sequence: CASSPGLAAAAETQYF.

This sequence joins TRBV19 and TRBJ2-5; D gene unclear. Trimming took 4 bases from V and 4 from J, leaving 13 bases between them. Germline V gene lookup returns CDR1 LNHDA and CDR2 SQIVND (reference sequence). The CDR3 is made up of 14 amino acids. In nucleotides, the CDR3 is TGTGCCAGTAGTAAAGGGATGGAGCGAGAGACCCAGTACTTC. Its protein is CASSKGMERETQYF.

This clone came up a few times. The chain couples TRBV2 to TRBJ2-5; unclear D gene. Germline CDR1 and CDR2: SNHLY and FYNNEI. This CDR3 spans 16 amino acids. V dropped 0 bases and J dropped 1 base, with 12 bases sitting between them. Here the CDR3 DNA reads TGTGCCAGCAGTGAAGCCGACGGCAGTGCCCAAGAGACCCAGTACTTC. Residues: CASSEADGSAQETQYF.

A single count supports this clone. The rearrangement joins TRBV5-1 to TRBJ1-3, with 7 bases that match TRBD1. J gave up 2 bases and V 4 bases, and 3 bases lay outside the gene matches. There are 14 residues in the CDR3. Germline V gives CDR1 SGHRS, CDR2 YFSETQ. The CDR3 spells CASSHTGAGNTIYF. The CDR3 nucleotides are TGCGCCAGCAGCCATACAGGGGCTGGAAACACCATATATTTT.

The chain uses TRBV5-5 and TRBJ2-1; perhaps TRBD2 as D (6 bases). This CDR3 region has 17 residues. The germline CDR1 and CDR2 sequences are SGHKS and YYEKEE (reference sequence). The V end lost 0 bases, the J end lost 5 bases, and 18 bases lay between the germline ends. The CDR3: CASSLEIVAEGNNEQFF. CDR3 bases: TGTGCCAGCAGCTTGGAGATCGTAGCGGAGGGGAACAATGAGCAGTTCTTC. Drawing the rest from reference TRBV5-5 and TRBJ2-1, the complete variable domain is DAGVTQSPTHLIKTRGQQVTLRCSPISGHKSVSWYQQVLGQGPQFIFQYYEKEERGRGNFPDRFSARQFPNYSSELNVNALLLGDSALYLCASSLEIVAEGNNEQFFGPGTRLTVL.

The chain is built from TRBV7-9 and TRBJ2-1; either TRBD1 or TRBD2 may supply D (5 bases each). This CDR3 contains 12 residues. Germline CDR1 reads SEHNR; CDR2 reads FQNEAQ (reference sequence). Trimming pared 4 bases from V and 12 bases from J, leaving 13 bases between. The CDR3 bases are TGTGCCAGCAGCTCCCTGGGGGTAGTGCAGTTCTTC. Amino acid sequence: CASSSLGVVQFF. Filled out from reference TRBV7-9 and TRBJ2-1, the complete variable domain reads DTGVSQNPRHKITKRGQNVTFRCDPISEHNRLYWYRQTLGQGPEFLTYFQNEAQLEKSRLLSDRFSAERPKGSFSTLEIQRTEQGDSAMYLCASSSLGVVQFFGPGTRLTVL.

This chain uses TRBV30 with TRBJ2-1; 10 bases align to TRBD2. Per the germline V gene, CDR1 is GTSNPN and CDR2 is SVGIG (reference sequence). CDR3 length: 14 residues. J gave up 6 bases and V 0 bases, and 2 bases lay outside the gene matches. The CDR3 DNA sequence: TGTGCCTGGAGTGTTCTAGCGGGAGCCAATGAGCAGTTCTTC. Its translation is CAWSVLAGANEQFF.

V is TRBV7-3 and J is TRBJ2-3; D is uncertain. Germline loops: CDR1 SGHTA, CDR2 FQGTGA. The CDR3 is 14 amino acids. V was pared by 2 bases and J by 0 bases, with 6 bases between. CDR3 coding DNA: TGTGCCAGCAGCTTAGAGGCCAGCACAGATACGCAGTATTTT. It codes for CASSLEASTDTQYF.

The gene calls are TRBV2 and TRBJ2-1; possibly TRBD1 or TRBD2 for D (5 bases each). This CDR3 has 15 amino acids. Germline V gene lookup returns CDR1 SNHLY and CDR2 FYNNEI. Trimming took 4 bases from V and 5 from J, leaving 15 bases between them. The CDR3 nucleotides read TGTGCCAGCAGTGTTCGAGGGGTGGGAGACAATGAGCAGTTCTTC. It yields the protein CASSVRGVGDNEQFF.

The V gene is TRBV6-5, the J gene TRBJ1-5; D is undetermined. The germline V and J ends were trimmed by 2 bases and 2 bases, with 10 bases remaining between them. CDR1 and CDR2 from the germline V gene are MNHEY and SVGAGI. The length of the CDR3 is 15 residues. The CDR3 sequence is CASSYLYDRNQPQHF. For the CDR3, the DNA is TGTGCCAGCAGTTACCTGTATGATCGCAATCAGCCCCAGCATTTT.

The chain uses TRBV4-3 and TRBJ2-2; perhaps TRBD2 as D (5 bases). Germline loops: CDR1 LGHNA, CDR2 YSLEER. The CDR3 totals 16 residues. V was pared by 4 bases and J by 3 bases, with 15 bases between. The chain's CDR3 is CASSPPSGTHTGELFF. The CDR3 DNA reads as TGCGCCAGCAGCCCACCGTCGGGAACCCACACCGGGGAGCTGTTTTTT.

The V gene is TRBV6-5, the J gene TRBJ1-3; TRBD1 might be the D (6 bases). Germline V gene lookup returns CDR1 MNHEY and CDR2 SVGAGI. CDR3 length: 15 amino acids. Trimming removed 6 bases from V and 0 bases from J, with 12 bases in between. DNA of the CDR3: TGTGCCAGCAGCCAGGACAGTCTCTCTGGAAACACCATATATTTT. This encodes CASSQDSLSGNTIYF.

In this sample, this clone turned up a few times. This chain uses TRBV30 with TRBJ1-2, with D perhaps TRBD1 (5 bases). CDR3 length: 12 amino acids. V lost 4 bases to trimming and J lost 6 bases, with 12 bases between them. Germline lookup yields CDR1 GTSNPN and CDR2 SVGIG (reference sequence). The CDR3 DNA follows: TGTGCCTGGAAGTTCAGGGCAGATGGCTACACCTTC. Encoded protein: CAWKFRADGYTF.